This passage covers 32 T cell receptor beta chains from one sample sequenced in a study of OX40 agonist ivuxolimab in advanced cancers. Some clones are missing from TCRdb's copy, which holds only in-frame ones; the method was immunoSEQ multiplex PCR. Altogether about 30,000 clones are present, 82% being singletons, with the ten largest covering over 20%. The starting material was CD4+ or CD8+ T cells sorted from blood, obtained in a trial of the OX40 agonist ivuxolimab. The receptors here all came from an adult with an advanced solid tumor such as melanoma, head and neck, liver or kidney cancer.

The chain has TRBV27 and TRBJ2-1; 7 nucleotides agree with TRBD2. The germline gives CDR1 MNHEY, CDR2 SMNVEV (reference sequence). V lost 1 base to trimming and J lost 3 bases; unmatched junction nucleotides: 9. The CDR3 has 17 residues. The CDR3 spells CASSLWAGASNYNEQFF. In nucleotides, the CDR3 is TGTGCCAGCAGTTTATGGGCGGGAGCTTCCAACTACAATGAGCAGTTCTTC.

The chain couples TRBV9 to TRBJ2-7; TRBD1 aligns across 10 bases. Germline V lookup: CDR1 SGDLS, CDR2 YYNGEE. Trimming cost V 3 bases and J 7 bases; bases outside gene matches: 10. The CDR3 has 15 residues. CDR3 loop: CASSATGTGAGEQYF. The CDR3 DNA follows: TGTGCCAGCAGCGCTACCGGGACAGGGGCCGGGGAGCAGTACTTC.

This clone was seen more than once but under ten times. This chain connects TRBV6-5 to TRBJ2-4; no clear D gene. The CDR3 is 12 amino acids. The V gene's germline CDR1 is MNHEY and CDR2 SVGAGI. V was trimmed by 2 bases and J by 7 bases, leaving 6 bases between them. This chain's CDR3 is CASSYDNNIQYF. As DNA, the CDR3 is TGTGCCAGCAGTTACGACAATAACATTCAGTACTTC.

As for this clone: The same CDR3 is also encoded by other DNA sequences in this sample. The chain is built from TRBV4-3 and TRBJ1-1; 8 bases agree with TRBD1. V shed 1 base, J shed 5 bases, and the junction held 9 bases outside the gene matches. This CDR3 spans 16 amino acids. From germline, CDR1 is LGHNA and CDR2 YSLEER. The chain's CDR3 is CASSQGAGTGGTEAFF. The CDR3 DNA sequence: TGCGCCAGCAGCCAAGGGGCCGGGACAGGTGGAACTGAAGCTTTCTTT.

The chain recombines TRBV11-3 with TRBJ2-7; possibly TRBD2 for D (5 bases). V gave up 5 bases and J gave up 3 bases, with 11 bases separating them. CDR1 and CDR2 (germline): SGHNT, YENEEA. The CDR3 extends over 13 amino acids. The CDR3 nucleotides are TGTGCCAGCAGCCTCGGACGGGACTACGAGCAGTACTTC. It yields the protein CASSLGRDYEQYF.

This clone turned up a few times. The chain uses TRBV27 and TRBJ1-4, with D uncertain. CDR3 length: 16 amino acids. V dropped 2 bases and J dropped 0 bases, with 10 bases sitting between them. Germline CDR1 reads MNHEY; CDR2 reads SMNVEV (reference sequence). The CDR3 loop reads CASSLEGGTTNEKLFF. For the CDR3, the DNA is TGTGCCAGCAGTTTAGAAGGCGGAACAACTAATGAAAAACTGTTTTTT.

This chain uses TRBV6-1 with TRBJ2-7; possible D gene TRBD2, 6 bases. The V gene's germline CDR1 is MNHNS and CDR2 SASEGT. The ends were cut back, 3 bases at V and 3 bases at J, with 21 bases in the middle. The CDR3 is made up of 17 amino acids. The CDR3 loop is CASSDDLLREVDYEQYF. For the CDR3, the DNA is TGTGCCAGCAGTGACGACCTCTTGAGGGAGGTGGACTACGAGCAGTACTTC.

The chain combines TRBV11-3 with TRBJ2-1; TRBD2 aligns across 8 bases. The CDR3 loop spans 17 amino acids. The germline gives CDR1 SGHNT, CDR2 YENEEA. Trimming took 3 bases from V and 10 from J; bases not matched to a gene: 17. CDR3 region: CASSFPAPSGQRDEQFF. The CDR3 coding sequence is TGTGCCAGCAGCTTCCCGGCCCCTAGCGGGCAACGGGACGAGCAGTTCTTC. The full variable domain, its missing parts supplied by reference TRBV11-3 and TRBJ2-1, is EAGVVQSPRYKIIEKKQPVAFWCNPISGHNTLYWYLQNLGQGPELLIRYENEEAVDDSQLPKDRFSAERLKGVDSTLKIQPAELGDSAVYLCASSFPAPSGQRDEQFFGPGTRLTVL.

The chain has TRBV7-3 and TRBJ2-1; 9 bases map to TRBD1. From germline, CDR1 is SGHTA and CDR2 FQGTGA. V shed 4 bases and J 8 bases; nucleotides not matched to a gene: 3. This CDR3 contains 13 residues. Here the CDR3 reads CASSWGQGDEQFF. The CDR3 coding sequence is TGTGCCAGCAGCTGGGGACAGGGCGATGAGCAGTTCTTC.

On this clone itself: This same CDR3 is encoded by further DNA sequences in the sample. Here the CDR3 reads CASSWRDSTEAFF. As DNA, the CDR3 is TGTGCCAGCAGTTGGCGGGATAGCACTGAAGCTTTCTTT. The chain links TRBV27 to TRBJ1-1; the D is unclear. V lost 4 bases to trimming and J lost 4 bases, with 10 bases between them. The CDR3 covers 13 residues. Germline loops: CDR1 MNHEY, CDR2 SMNVEV (reference sequence).

The V and J genes are TRBV6-1 and TRBJ2-5, with 9 bases identical to TRBD1. This CDR3 comprises 14 residues. The germline V gene has CDR1 MNHNS and CDR2 SASEGT. V gave up 7 bases and J gave up 7 bases; unmatched junction bases: 10. The CDR3 here is CASNDGTGWVTQYF. For the CDR3, the DNA is TGTGCCAGCAACGACGGGACAGGGTGGGTGACCCAGTACTTC.

The chain combines TRBV6-1 with TRBJ1-2, with D possibly being TRBD1 (5 bases). CDR1 and CDR2 (germline): MNHNS, SASEGT. Trimming took 2 bases from V and 5 from J, leaving 15 bases between them. CDR3 length: 15 amino acids. The CDR3 nucleotides are TGTGCCAGCAGTGAATTCGGTGTGGCAGGGTATGGCTACACCTTC. Its protein product is CASSEFGVAGYGYTF.

The rearrangement uses TRBV28 and TRBJ2-7, with D perhaps being TRBD1 or TRBD2 (5 bases each). The CDR3 spans 14 residues. V lost 4 bases to trimming and J lost 2 bases, with 12 bases between them. Germline loops: CDR1 MDHEN, CDR2 SYDVKM. The CDR3 DNA is TGTGCCAGCAGTTATCTCGTGGGGGCCTACGAGCAGTACTTC. It encodes CASSYLVGAYEQYF. Using reference TRBV28 and TRBJ2-7 for the parts outside the CDR3, the full variable domain is DVKVTQSSRYLVKRTGEKVFLECVQDMDHENMFWYRQDPGLGLRLIYFSYDVKMKEKGDIPEGYSVSREKKERFSLILESASTNQTSMYLCASSYLVGAYEQYFGPGTRLTVT.

This chain uses TRBV9 with TRBJ2-3, with D perhaps being TRBD1 or TRBD2 (5 bases each). V shed 0 bases and J shed 0 bases, with 11 bases lying between them. The germline V gene has CDR1 SGDLS and CDR2 YYNGEE. The CDR3 has 16 amino acids. CDR3 in amino acids: CASSVDSGPSTDTQYF. The CDR3 DNA is TGTGCCAGCAGCGTAGATTCGGGGCCTAGCACAGATACGCAGTATTTT.

This clone was counted once. The gene calls are TRBV5-4 and TRBJ1-1; the match to TRBD1 covers 7 bases. The V gene's germline CDR1 is SGHNT and CDR2 YYREEE (reference sequence). This CDR3 region has 13 residues. The J segment lost 5 bases and the V segment lost 4 bases, leaving 5 bases of the junction unmatched. The CDR3 coding sequence is TGTGCCAGCAGCCGGACAGGAAGTACTGAAGCTTTCTTT. This codes for CASSRTGSTEAFF. The full variable domain, its missing parts supplied by reference TRBV5-4 and TRBJ1-1, is ETGVTQSPTHLIKTRGQQVTLRCSSQSGHNTVSWYQQALGQGPQFIFQYYREEENGRGNFPPRFSGLQFPNYSSELNVNALELDDSALYLCASSRTGSTEAFFGQGTRLTVV.

The chain carries TRBV5-6 and TRBJ2-7; tentative D call: TRBD2 (6 bases). V lost 0 bases to trimming and J lost 3 bases, with 10 bases between them. In germline, CDR1 is SGHDT, CDR2 YYEEEE. CDR3 size: 14 residues. DNA for the CDR3: TGTGCCAGCAGCTTGGGGAGGGCAGACTACGAGCAGTACTTC. Its protein is CASSLGRADYEQYF. The full variable domain, rest sourced from reference TRBV5-6 and TRBJ2-7, is DAGVTQSPTHLIKTRGQQVTLRCSPKSGHDTVSWYQQALGQGPQFIFQYYEEEERQRGNFPDRFSGHQFPNYSSELNVNALLLGDSALYLCASSLGRADYEQYFGPGTRLTVT.

V gene TRBV15 combines with J gene TRBJ2-1; D call uncertain. This CDR3 has 13 residues. Trimming took off 2 bases at V and 7 bases at J, with 9 bases between the two ends. CDR1 LNHNV and CDR2 YYDKDF come from the germline V gene (reference sequence). The CDR3 DNA sequence: TGTGCCACCAGCAGAAATCTAGAGAATGAGCAGTTCTTC. It translates to CATSRNLENEQFF.

This CDR3 reads CASKGVRNEQYF. Here the CDR3 DNA reads TGTGCCAGCAAAGGGGTGAGGAACGAGCAGTACTTC. The chain has TRBV27 and TRBJ2-5, with TRBD1 as a possible D gene (5 bases). The J call may be incorrect, as the DNA end agrees better with TRBJ2-7. The CDR3 covers 12 residues. Germline loops: CDR1 MNHEY, CDR2 SMNVEV (reference sequence).

In nucleotides, the CDR3 is TGCGCCAGCAGCCGCACTTCGGCCTTGAGCTACGAGCAGTACTTC. Encoded protein: CASSRTSALSYEQYF. The V call is TRBV4-1, the J call TRBJ2-7; unclear D gene. The CDR3 loop spans 15 amino acids. Germline V gives CDR1 MGHRA, CDR2 YSYEKL. Trimming took off 4 bases at V and 3 bases at J, with 16 bases between the two ends.

The rearrangement joins TRBV6-5 to TRBJ1-5; D remains unclear. The V end lost 4 bases, the J end lost 3 bases, and 7 bases lay between the germline ends. The CDR3 has 13 residues. Germline CDR1 reads MNHEY; CDR2 reads SVGAGI. CDR3 loop: CASSSGINQPQHF. The CDR3 region has the DNA TGTGCCAGCAGTTCAGGAATCAATCAGCCCCAGCATTTT.

This chain connects TRBV2 to TRBJ2-7, with D hard to call. The CDR3 totals 13 residues. Germline V gene sequence: CDR1 SNHLY, CDR2 FYNNEI. Trimming pared 7 bases from V and 0 bases from J, leaving 10 bases between. The CDR3 DNA sequence: TGTGCCAGCATTGACCAGAGCTCCTACGAGCAGTACTTC. Its translation is CASIDQSSYEQYF.

V and J are TRBV6-1 and TRBJ1-5, with 7 bases fitting TRBD1. V was clipped by 4 bases and J by 4 bases; unmatched bases: 16. CDR3 length: 18 amino acids. Germline CDR1 MNHNS, CDR2 SASEGT. The CDR3 nucleotides read TGTGCCAGCAGTGTTACACGACAGGGAGTTACGTATAATCAGCCCCAGCATTTT. It is translated as CASSVTRQGVTYNQPQHF.

V and J are TRBV19 and TRBJ2-1, with a tentative D call TRBD1 (5 bases). The CDR3 contains 15 residues. Trimming took off 6 bases at V and 4 bases at J, with 16 bases between the two ends. Germline V lookup: CDR1 LNHDA, CDR2 SQIVND (reference sequence). CDR3 protein: CASSDSDLLYNEQFF. As DNA, the CDR3 is TGTGCCAGTAGCGACAGCGATCTCCTATACAATGAGCAGTTCTTC.

The chain carries TRBV9 and TRBJ2-1; the D is unclear. Germline V gene sequence: CDR1 SGDLS, CDR2 YYNGEE. The CDR3 covers 11 residues. V lost 1 base, J lost 6 bases, and 2 bases lay in between. The CDR3 coding sequence is TGTGCCAGCAGCGTATCCAATGAGCAGTTCTTC. Its protein product is CASSVSNEQFF.

J is TRBJ2-3 and V is TRBV15; 8 nucleotides agree with TRBD2. The CDR3 extends over 15 amino acids. V trimming: 0 bases; J trimming: 5 bases; junction bases outside the gene matches: 4. Germline values: CDR1 LNHNV, CDR2 YYDKDF (reference sequence). This chain's CDR3 is CATSRERLAGDTQYF. CDR3 nucleotides: TGTGCCACCAGCAGAGAAAGGCTAGCGGGAGATACGCAGTATTTT. The full variable domain, completed using reference TRBV15 and TRBJ2-3, is DAMVIQNPRYQVTQFGKPVTLSCSQTLNHNVMYWYQQKSSQAPKLLFHYYDKDFNNEADTPDNFQSRRPNTSFCFLDIRSPGLGDTAMYLCATSRERLAGDTQYFGPGTRLTVL.

The sample holds a few counts of this clone. The CDR3: CASSLTINTEAFF. In DNA form, the CDR3 reads TGTGCCAGCAGCTTAACCATAAACACTGAAGCTTTCTTT. This chain connects TRBV13 to TRBJ1-1; unclear D gene. The CDR3 is 13 amino acids. In germline, CDR1 is PRHDT, CDR2 FYEKMQ (reference sequence). Trimming cost V 2 bases and J 2 bases, with 6 bases left between them.

This chain connects TRBV13 to TRBJ2-7, with a weak D call TRBD2 (6 bases). V lost 3 bases to trimming and J lost 7 bases, with 16 bases between them. Germline values: CDR1 PRHDT, CDR2 FYEKMQ (reference sequence). CDR3 size: 14 residues. CDR3 coding DNA: TGTGCCAGCAGCTTGAAGGGACTCGCTGAGGAGCAGTACTTC. It specifies CASSLKGLAEEQYF.

The rearrangement uses TRBV4-1 and TRBJ2-7; D is undetermined. This CDR3 is 16 amino acids long. Germline V CDR1 and CDR2: MGHRA, YSYEKL. V gave up 4 bases and J gave up 4 bases, with 20 bases separating them. The chain's CDR3 is CASSPTEDAALYEQYF. Here the CDR3 DNA reads TGCGCCAGCAGCCCCACCGAGGACGCGGCTTTATACGAGCAGTACTTC.

The chain uses TRBV27 and TRBJ1-1, with D hard to call. Trimming removed 2 bases at V and 0 bases at J, with 16 bases between. From germline, CDR1 is MNHEY and CDR2 SMNVEV (reference sequence). The length of the CDR3 is 17 residues. CDR3 loop: CASSLNKGGFMNTEAFF. For the CDR3, the DNA is TGTGCCAGCAGTTTAAACAAGGGTGGGTTCATGAACACTGAAGCTTTCTTT.

The chain carries TRBV29-1 and TRBJ2-4; D is perhaps TRBD2 (5 bases). V shed 6 bases and J shed 2 bases, with 11 bases lying between them. The CDR3 contains 13 residues. Germline-derived CDR1 and CDR2 are SQVTM and ANQGSEA. CDR3 loop: CSVIDGTKNIQYF. In DNA, the CDR3 is TGCAGCGTGATTGACGGGACCAAAAACATTCAGTACTTC. Combining the CDR3 with reference TRBV29-1 and TRBJ2-4 gives the whole variable domain SAVISQKPSRDICQRGTSLTIQCQVDSQVTMMFWYRQQPGQSLTLIATANQGSEATYESGFVIDKFPISRPNLTFSTLTVSNMSPEDSSIYLCSVIDGTKNIQYFGAGTRLSVL.

The chain is built from TRBV5-1 and TRBJ2-7, with D possibly being TRBD2 (7 bases). CDR3 size: 16 residues. V was pared by 3 bases and J by 4 bases, with 20 bases between. Germline loops: CDR1 SGHRS, CDR2 YFSETQ. This CDR3 reads CASSSRGGPSWYEQYF. Written as DNA, the CDR3 is TGCGCCAGCAGCTCTAGGGGGGGGCCCTCGTGGTACGAGCAGTACTTC. The full variable domain, rest sourced from reference TRBV5-1 and TRBJ2-7, is KAGVTQTPRYLIKTRGQQVTLSCSPISGHRSVSWYQQTPGQGLQFLFEYFSETQRNKGNFPGRFSGRQFSNSRSEMNVSTLELGDSALYLCASSSRGGPSWYEQYFGPGTRLTVT.

J is TRBJ2-7 and V is TRBV7-9, with D perhaps matching TRBD1 (6 bases). Germline values: CDR1 SEHNR, CDR2 FQNEAQ (reference sequence). CDR3 length: 16 amino acids. V was pared by 2 bases and J by 2 bases, with 16 bases between. The CDR3 here is CASSLLRDTLPYEQYF. In nucleotides, the CDR3 is TGTGCCAGCAGCTTACTCAGGGACACCTTACCCTACGAGCAGTACTTC.